The 23 T cell receptor beta chains reported below all come from one sample, sequenced in a study of T-cell memory formation after mild COVID-19 listed by TCRdb under 2021. The library was built by means of 5' RACE. For sequencing, an Illumina NovaSeq 6000 was employed. Starting from the raw public reads, TCRdb applied fastp trimming at Q25, assembled clones with MiXCR and retained in-frame beta chains. Rows matching on CDR3 protein sequence are summarized as one entry with the most common DNA and genes. Present in this sample are about 45,000 distinct CDR3 sequences, more than 9% of which were seen just once. The ten biggest clones cover about 12% of the sample. The source material was PBMCs or a T cell subset sorted from them (not recorded which). These TCRs come from an adult woman who had mild COVID-19 (a few samples of this study predate the infection). The sample titles of this study are shuffled in the database, so cell type and time point are left out; the donor was told from shared clones.

V usage is TRBV5-5 and J usage is TRBJ2-7; no firm D call. Germline values: CDR1 SGHKS, CDR2 YYEKEE (reference sequence). V lost 4 bases and J 3 bases, leaving 11 bases between the germline ends. This CDR3 has 13 amino acids. The CDR3 region has the DNA TGTGCCAGCAGCCGCTCGGTTGGCTACGAGCAGTACTTC. It translates to CASSRSVGYEQYF.

This chain uses TRBV18 with TRBJ2-7, with TRBD2 identical over 11 bases. The junction had 6 bases not matched to a gene; V was cut back by 2 bases and J by 0 bases. The CDR3 runs 17 residues. Germline V gene data show CDR1 as KGHSH and CDR2 as LQKENI. DNA of the CDR3: TGTGCCAGCTCACCAATGCTAGCGGGGGGCATCTCCTACGAGCAGTACTTC. It encodes CASSPMLAGGISYEQYF.

This clonotype has only a few counts. The chain has TRBV6-6 and TRBJ2-2; D possibly uses TRBD1 or TRBD2 (6 bases each). The CDR3 sequence is 16 residues long. The germline V gene has CDR1 MNHNY and CDR2 SVGAGI (reference sequence). Trimming took off 8 bases at V and 4 bases at J, with 20 bases between the two ends. The CDR3 nucleotides read TGTGCCAGCCTACTATGGGGGGCGCGAGGCACCGGGGAGCTGTTTTTT. Translating it yields CASLLWGARGTGELFF.

The sample holds many counts of this clonotype. The chain carries TRBV7-2 and TRBJ2-5, with D possibly TRBD2 on 5 matching bases. Per the germline V gene, CDR1 is SGHTA and CDR2 is FQGNSA. Trimming took 7 bases from V and 1 from J, leaving 13 bases between them. This CDR3 is built from 14 residues. The DNA of the CDR3 is TGTGCCAGCACCCGTAGCGTAAGCCAAGAGACCCAGTACTTC. It specifies CASTRSVSQETQYF. Together with reference TRBV7-2 and TRBJ2-5, the CDR3 gives the full variable domain: GAGVSQSPSNKVTEKGKDVELRCDPISGHTALYWYRQSLGQGLEFLIYFQGNSAPDKSGLPSDRFSAERTGGSVSTLTIQRTQQEDSAVYLCASTRSVSQETQYFGPGTRLLVL.

The chain has TRBV28 and TRBJ2-2, with TRBD1 matching over 7 bases. V lost 8 bases and J lost 7; bases outside the gene matches: 13. CDR3 size: 15 residues. CDR1 MDHEN and CDR2 SYDVKM come from the germline V gene. CDR3 coding DNA: TGTGCCAGCCAAAGGACAGGCCGATGGGACGGGGAGCTGTTTTTT. Encoded protein: CASQRTGRWDGELFF.

This clonotype was found a few times. V gene TRBV7-3 combines with J gene TRBJ1-1, with 7 bases that match TRBD1. The CDR3 has 13 residues. The V gene's germline CDR1 is SGHTA and CDR2 FQGTGA. The ends lost 6 bases at V and 7 bases at J; junction bases unmatched: 8. As DNA, the CDR3 is TGTGCCAGCAGTCGGGACAGCTGGAATGAAGCTTTCTTT. This sequence encodes CASSRDSWNEAFF.

The chain has TRBV9 and TRBJ2-1; D might be TRBD1 or TRBD2, each matching 6 bases. The ends were cut back, 0 bases at V and 6 bases at J, with 13 bases in the middle. The CDR3 runs 15 residues. Germline V gene lookup returns CDR1 SGDLS and CDR2 YYNGEE. The CDR3 region is CASSVEGGPANEQFF. The CDR3 DNA is TGTGCCAGCAGCGTAGAGGGGGGCCCGGCCAATGAGCAGTTCTTC.

In this sample, this clonotype turned up many times. This chain joins TRBV29-1 and TRBJ1-1, with D uncertain. V was shortened by 4 bases and J by 4 bases, with 7 bases between the two germline ends. The CDR3 length is 11 residues. Germline-derived CDR1 and CDR2 are SQVTM and ANQGSEA. CDR3 DNA sequence: TGCAGCGTTGGAGTGGCCACTGAAGCTTTCTTT. Protein sequence: CSVGVATEAFF.

This clonotype is termed medium-sized. J is TRBJ2-3 and V is TRBV3-1; 10 nucleotides line up with TRBD1. CDR1 is LGHDT and CDR2 is YNNKEL in the germline V gene (reference sequence). The V and J ends lost 4 bases and 4 bases, in that order; junction bases with no gene match: 5. CDR3 length: 15 residues. This CDR3 is CASSRGTGEADTQYF. CDR3 in DNA: TGTGCCAGCAGCCGCGGGACAGGGGAGGCAGATACGCAGTATTTT.

This rearrangement joins TRBV6-5 to TRBJ1-5, with a possible D match to TRBD1 (5 bases). Germline lookup yields CDR1 MNHEY and CDR2 SVGAGI. The CDR3 spans 15 residues. V lost 2 bases to trimming and J lost 2 bases, with 10 bases between them. The CDR3 nucleotides read TGTGCCAGCAGTTACCGCCGGGGGGGCAATCAGCCCCAGCATTTT. Its translation is CASSYRRGGNQPQHF.

This clonotype was observed a few times. The chain is built from TRBV5-5 and TRBJ2-5, with 7 bases identical to TRBD1. The germline V gene has CDR1 SGHKS and CDR2 YYEKEE (reference sequence). J lost 3 bases, V lost 6 bases, and 14 bases had no gene match. The CDR3 sequence is 16 residues long. Here the CDR3 reads CASTLQGDRGKETQYF. CDR3 DNA sequence: TGTGCCAGCACCCTCCAGGGGGACAGAGGGAAAGAGACCCAGTACTTC. Together with reference TRBV5-5 and TRBJ2-5, the CDR3 gives the full variable domain: DAGVTQSPTHLIKTRGQQVTLRCSPISGHKSVSWYQQVLGQGPQFIFQYYEKEERGRGNFPDRFSARQFPNYSSELNVNALLLGDSALYLCASTLQGDRGKETQYFGPGTRLLVL.

This clonotype was observed at least ten times. The gene calls are TRBV30 and TRBJ2-7; perhaps TRBD2 as D (7 bases). The germline gives CDR1 GTSNPN, CDR2 SVGIG (reference sequence). This CDR3 region has 14 residues. V was shortened by 2 bases and J by 2 bases, with 13 bases between the two germline ends. Here the CDR3 reads CAWSFPGGTYEQYF. CDR3 DNA sequence: TGTGCCTGGAGTTTCCCGGGGGGCACCTACGAGCAGTACTTC.

V is TRBV6-2 or TRBV6-3 and J is TRBJ2-2; either TRBD1 or TRBD2 may supply D (5 bases each). This CDR3 has 15 amino acids. V was shortened by 6 bases and J by 5 bases, with 16 bases between the two germline ends. CDR1 and CDR2 (germline): MNHEY, SVGEGT. As DNA, the CDR3 is TGTGCCAGCAGCCCGCTAATGGGGGTAACCGGGGAGCTGTTTTTT. Translation: CASSPLMGVTGELFF.

V gene TRBV4-3 combines with J gene TRBJ1-6; D is unresolved. V was shortened by 2 bases and J by 7 bases, with 9 bases between the two germline ends. The CDR3 length is 14 residues. Germline V gives CDR1 LGHNA, CDR2 YSLEER. In DNA, the CDR3 is TGCGCCAGCAGCCAACTGCAATCCAATTCACCCCTCCACTTT. It codes for CASSQLQSNSPLHF.

This clonotype was seen a handful of times. The chain carries TRBV7-9 and TRBJ1-1; D is undetermined. Trimming took off 1 base at V and 0 bases at J, with 9 bases between the two ends. The CDR3 sequence is 15 residues long. Germline V gene sequence: CDR1 SEHNR, CDR2 FQNEAQ (reference sequence). This chain's CDR3 is CASSLGRLMNTEAFF. CDR3 nucleotides: TGTGCCAGCAGCTTAGGGAGGCTCATGAACACTGAAGCTTTCTTT.

This clonotype was counted between two and nine times. The chain recombines TRBV6-5 with TRBJ2-1; D may be TRBD2 (6 bases). There are 15 residues in the CDR3. Germline loops: CDR1 MNHEY, CDR2 SVGAGI. The V end lost 7 bases, the J end lost 2 bases, and 15 bases lay between the germline ends. The CDR3 DNA follows: TGTGCCAGCAACCTACTAGCAGTACCCTACAATGAGCAGTTCTTC. This codes for CASNLLAVPYNEQFF.

This clonotype was seen more than once but under ten times. J is TRBJ2-4 and V is TRBV12-3 or TRBV12-4; D ambiguous. The germline V and J ends were trimmed by 3 bases and 1 base, with 10 bases remaining between them. The CDR3 extends over 15 amino acids. The DNA of the CDR3 is TGTGCCAGCAGTTTGTGGAATTCGGCCAAAAACATTCAGTACTTC. Its translation: CASSLWNSAKNIQYF.

This clonotype was found many times. This chain uses TRBV20-1 with TRBJ2-1; 9 nucleotides line up with TRBD1. The length of the CDR3 is 16 residues. The junction had 12 bases not matched to a gene; V was cut back by 2 bases and J by 7 bases. The germline CDR1 and CDR2 sequences are DFQATT and SNEGSKA (reference sequence). DNA for the CDR3: TGCAGTGCTAGACCATCGGACAGGGGAATTGGAAATGAGCAGTTCTTC. It translates to CSARPSDRGIGNEQFF.

This clonotype was found a few times. The V call is TRBV20-1, the J call TRBJ2-5; 12 positions match TRBD2. V dropped 8 bases and J dropped 1; count of bases not matched to a gene: 11. CDR3 size: 16 residues. Germline-derived CDR1 and CDR2 are DFQATT and SNEGSKA (reference sequence). The CDR3 coding sequence is TGCAGTTTCCATTCAGGACTAGCGGGAACCCAAGAGACCCAGTACTTC. Protein product: CSFHSGLAGTQETQYF.

V is TRBV24-1 and J is TRBJ2-3; perhaps TRBD2 as D (5 bases). The CDR3 totals 16 residues. Trimming left V 0 bases short and J 1 base short, with 10 bases between. Germline CDR1 KGHDR, CDR2 SFDVKD. The CDR3 bases are TGTGCCACCAGTGATTTGACGGGGTCCGGCACAGATACGCAGTATTTT. It yields the protein CATSDLTGSGTDTQYF.

The chain links TRBV27 to TRBJ2-3; TRBD2 agrees at 7 bases. The V gene end was trimmed by 6 bases and the J gene end by 9 bases; junction bases not matched to a gene: 6. CDR3 length: 12 amino acids. CDR1 is MNHEY, CDR2 SMNVEV, per germline (reference sequence). The CDR3 is CASRSGLYTQYF. CDR3 in DNA: TGTGCCAGCAGATCGGGACTATACACGCAGTATTTT.

This rearrangement joins TRBV19 to TRBJ2-7; 7 nucleotides line up with TRBD1. After removal of 4 bases from V and 2 bases from J, the junction contained 8 bases not matched to a gene. The germline V gene encodes CDR1 LNHDA and CDR2 SQIVND (reference sequence). The CDR3 is 15 amino acids. As DNA, the CDR3 is TGTGCCAGTAGTACCTCGGACAGGATGCCCTACGAGCAGTACTTC. This codes for CASSTSDRMPYEQYF.

The gene calls are TRBV5-1 and TRBJ1-1; D remains ambiguous. The CDR3 runs to 17 residues. Germline V lookup: CDR1 SGHRS, CDR2 YFSETQ. V lost 7 bases and J lost 0, with 22 bases in between. CDR3 coding DNA: TGCGCCAGCTCCCCAGGCGACGGGTCCCCACTGAACACTGAAGCTTTCTTT. Its protein is CASSPGDGSPLNTEAFF. The full variable domain, with the rest looked up from reference TRBV5-1 and TRBJ1-1, is KAGVTQTPRYLIKTRGQQVTLSCSPISGHRSVSWYQQTPGQGLQFLFEYFSETQRNKGNFPGRFSGRQFSNSRSEMNVSTLELGDSALYLCASSPGDGSPLNTEAFFGQGTRLTVV.